This T cell receptor beta chain is drawn from a study of cytomegalovirus exposure and HLA in healthy donors (dated by TCRdb to 2017 to 2019). Looking at the study overall: An earlier analysis of 587 of the donors reported about 260 Gb of sequence data and 95 million to 130 million unique TCR beta sequences obtained from 180 million or so T cells. An early release that covered roughly 600 HLA-typed donors contained approximately 300 gigabases of sequencing data and around 80 million unique TCR sequences. The genetic ancestry cluster associated with self-reported Caucasian donors included 70% to 85% of the 398 genotyped donors. The aim of the study was to test whether cataloging public T cell receptors could identify signatures of past pathogen exposure. The T cell repertoires of roughly 660 subjects were profiled by immunosequencing and related to cytomegalovirus serostatus. Besides the first cohort of 666 subjects, a separate validation cohort made up of 120 different subjects was used. To predict cytomegalovirus infection status, the study combined high-throughput TCR immunosequencing, statistical association of individual TCRs with disease status, and machine learning. A later analysis re-examined previously published TCR beta repertoires from just over 650 donors and added high-resolution HLA genotyping to investigate patterns of TCR occurrence. The later analysis used no new phenotypic data to find candidate immune exposures, relying instead on TCR beta sequences and their occurrence across donors. An earlier analysis of several hundred of the donors applied high-throughput TCR beta sequencing to assess whether each TCR beta V gene segment acted as functional or pseudogenic. Donor age, sex, ethnicity and CMV serostatus were compiled together with the repertoire data. In a later genetic analysis, genome-wide SNP genotypes for about three fifths of the roughly 670 donors were used, and that subset was treated as a discovery cohort. All discovery cohort repertoires had been generated using a single sequencing platform. Both class I and class II loci were covered by HLA typing, at four-digit resolution. Typing coverage varied by locus: about 629-640 donors for A, B, C, DRB1 and DQB1; approximately 560 for DQA1; about 570 for DPA1; roughly 450 for DPB1. Several DR-DQ haplotypes were treated as single units for association and clustering because of strong linkage in the cohort. Among roughly 370 genotyped donors of the cohort, an average of approximately 230,000 unique TCR beta nucleotide sequences were sequenced per donor, around 18% of them non-productive. Overall study outcomes, separate from this receptor: The presence/absence analyses assumed that sequencing depth was roughly uniform across donors, and that assumption may not be true. HLA typing was unavailable for some donors at each locus, so association tests used only the typed subset. Seventeen rarely observed V segments, including chromosome 9 orphons, were excluded from the earlier analysis of about 500 of the donors because counts were too low. Linkage disequilibrium might explain the correlated functional status among segregating V segments, but an unknown experimental factor could not be excluded. In a later analysis, some 17,000 TCR beta sequences were associated with specific HLA alleles at a false discovery rate of 0.05. The only immune exposure information available for the cohort was CMV serostatus. Three of the identified cytomegalovirus-associated TCR beta chains were confirmed in vitro to be specific for cytomegalovirus antigens. A further reported finding was that TCR beta sequences accurately predicted the HLA-A and HLA-B alleles for most subjects in the first cohort. In an earlier analysis of several hundred of the donors, most TCR beta V segments were observed in productive rearrangements about 90% or about 30% of the time, broadly matching IMGT annotations. Across donors, most TCR sequences were observed very rarely, whereas some public TCRs were present in many individuals. According to a later genetic analysis, donors in an Asian-associated ancestry cluster had fewer N-insertions in productive TCRs than the approximately 670-donor mean. The classifier was reported to diagnose cytomegalovirus status with high specificity and sensitivity in both the original cohort and the validation cohort. Strong co-occurrence of HLA alleles, especially DR and DQ, made assigning TCR associations to individual alleles difficult. According to the authors, the approach could potentially be generalized to other disease states and immunological phenotypes. A later analysis found that TCR association rates varied across HLA loci, with DRB1 alleles showing the most associated TCRs and HLA-C alleles the fewest. A total of roughly 160 TCR beta chains were listed by the study as associated with cytomegalovirus. A later analysis found that most CMV-associated TCR beta chains appeared HLA-restricted, with HLA associations seemingly driven largely by CMV exposure. Because the 87-base-pair reads could not distinguish some IMGT-functional V segments, including TRBV6-2 and TRBV6-3, those segments were excluded. An association between a missense DCLRE1C variant and V-gene and J-gene trimming of TCR beta chains was found in a later genetic analysis and replicated in an independent cohort. In a later analysis, HLA-associated TCR beta chains showed more clonal expansion and lower generation probabilities than non-associated chains that were equally common. The cohort was sequenced for TCR beta chains only, and without alpha or paired-chain data the features that could be detected were limited. A later analysis reported that several top co-occurrence clusters appeared linked to parvovirus B19, influenza, CMV and Epstein-Barr virus. A cluster of highly shared sequence variants was judged likely to be a technical artifact of the sequencing pipeline.

Library construction relied on the immunoSEQ multiplex PCR assay. A mixture of 60 forward primers for TCR Vbeta segments and 13 reverse primers for TCR Jbeta segments was used in the multiplex PCR. Amplification of the CDR3 region of rearranged TCR beta genes was performed with a multiplex PCR assay on genomic DNA. The Illumina HiSeq System was used to sequence the amplified TCR beta libraries as 87-base-pair reads. Processing in the source paper ran as follows. In a later analysis, tens of millions of unique TCR beta chains were counted across the approximately 620 repertoires, and roughly 9.9 million of these chains were shared by at least two donors. Raw reads were error-corrected and collapsed into unique sequences by a nearest-neighbor algorithm in which closely related sequences were merged to remove PCR and sequencing errors. CDR3 sequences were aligned to IMGT reference sequences to assign V, D and J gene segments. Each retained sequence needed at least a six-nucleotide match to both a V gene segment and a J gene segment. A rearrangement was called productive if the CDR3 had no stop codons and remained in frame with V and J, and every other rearrangement was called non-productive. Following IMGT convention, CDR3 was defined as the stretch from the second conserved V-encoded cysteine to the conserved J-encoded phenylalanine. The earlier analysis of some 540 of the donors excluded any sequence lacking an unambiguous match to a single V gene segment. An earlier analysis of several hundred of the donors called V segments functional above 56.7% productive rearrangements and segregating when the between-donor standard deviation exceeded 5%. A statistical classification framework was built for diagnosing cytomegalovirus status from the catalog of TCR beta chain sequences. In a later analysis, TCR nucleotide sequences were compared against IMGT/GENE-DB human TR gene sequences so that V and J genes could be assigned. A later analysis assigned CDR3 sequences and most-parsimonious VDJ recombination scenarios with the TCRdist pipeline. In a later analysis, each TCR beta chain was defined by its CDR3 amino acid sequence together with its V-gene family, and reads without a unique V-gene family were excluded. To address suspected cross-contamination and a sequencing artifact, a later analysis removed several hundred highly shared, low-generation-probability nucleotide sequences. A later analysis calculated a clonal expansion index for each public chain from normalized within-repertoire ranks of inferred template counts. In a later analysis, generation probabilities were computed using a VDJ recombination model fitted to out-of-frame rearrangements, and the results were checked against IGoR. In a later analysis, TCR-TCR, TCR-HLA and TCR-CMV co-occurrence was scored with hypergeometric tests, and a repertoire-size bias correction was applied to TCR pairs. To estimate false discovery rates, a later analysis permuted the HLA or CMV assignments 20 times. In a later analysis, co-occurring TCRs were grouped with DBSCAN, and TCRdist sequence similarity was added when clustering was performed within HLA-allele-positive subsets. Co-occurrence clustering excluded repertoires with fewer than 30,000 or more than 120,000 public chains, plus five with anomalous nucleotide sharing. As stored in TCRdb, this immuneACCESS dataset retains in-frame rearrangements with V and J assigned. A fraction of the clones does not appear; measured against another copy, unresolved V genes explain less than half of the discrepancy, and the remainder lacks a known reason. V and J calls and clone size are as listed in that table; D and trimming were resolved from the DNA. The sample table shows 130,000 or so clones, and about 8.5% are seen once. Of the sample, approximately 5% is held by the ten largest clones.

In total, more than 500 healthy bone marrow donors made up the cohort. At the time of sampling, all cohort members were nominally healthy, though unrecorded immune exposures were likely present. The donor tested CMV seronegative and was one of the 352 seronegative cohort members. A peripheral blood sample was collected from each donor, and TCR beta sequencing was performed on peripheral blood mononuclear cells. Genomic DNA was extracted from the blood cell samples with the Qiagen DNeasy Blood Extraction Kit. Turning to this clone: Its antigen remains unidentified. Base qualities are not recorded, but no much larger clone differs from it by a single base.

Inclusive of the bounding cysteine and phenylalanine, the CDR3 is 14 residues long. Kept here is only the CDR3 DNA, which spans 42 bases and is read in frame from base 1. CDR1 and CDR2 (LGHNA, YSLEER) derive from the germline V gene. Cut back by 0 bases and 5 bases, the V and J ends lie 9 bases apart. The sequencing input was PBMCs. The chain is assembled from TRBV4-3 and TRBJ2-3, and possibly TRBD1, on 5 matching bases. The TCR originated in a man aged 35-49 years in good health and CMV-seronegative. CDR3 protein: CASSQDRVVDTQYF. The nucleotide sequence is given as TGCGCCAGCAGCCAAGACAGGGTGGTAGATACGCAGTATTTT.